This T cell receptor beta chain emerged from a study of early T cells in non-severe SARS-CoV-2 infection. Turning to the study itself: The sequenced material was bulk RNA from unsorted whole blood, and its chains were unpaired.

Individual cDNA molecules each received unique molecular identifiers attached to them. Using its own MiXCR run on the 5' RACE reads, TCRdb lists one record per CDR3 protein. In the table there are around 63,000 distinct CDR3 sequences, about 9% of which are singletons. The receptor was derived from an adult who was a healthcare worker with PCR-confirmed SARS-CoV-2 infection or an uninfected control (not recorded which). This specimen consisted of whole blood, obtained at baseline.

This chain's CDR3 is CASSFAGNTEAFF. CDR3 DNA: TGTGCCAGCAGTTTCGCGGGGAACACTGAAGCTTTCTTT. V gene TRBV12-3 or TRBV12-4 combines with J gene TRBJ1-1; D gene uncertain. Trimming removed 3 bases at V and 1 base at J, with 6 bases between. The CDR3 is 13 amino acids.